This T cell receptor (beta chain) was recovered during a study of Ad26.COV2.S vaccination and SARS-CoV-2 variants. Study background: COV1001, an Ad26.COV2.S trial, supplied this vaccine-arm donor. Recipients of Ad26.COV2.S got it intramuscularly, once or twice 56 days apart.

Treatment: 15 to 20 received Ad26.COV2.S at low or high dose, single or two shots; about 5 received placebo; per-sample allocation not given. Each sample was drawn 63 days after the first injection (of vaccine or placebo). The protocol was immunoSEQ multiplex PCR, while the TCRdb copy is restricted to in-frame clones and leaves out a portion. Of a few hundred thousand clones listed, about nine tenths are singletons. This CDR3 is 12 amino acids long. Germline CDR1 reads MNHEY; CDR2 reads SMNVEV (reference sequence). The V gene end was trimmed by 6 bases and the J gene end by 5 bases; junction bases not matched to a gene: 1.

V is TRBV27 and J is TRBJ2-3, with 8 bases aligning to TRBD1. Sequenced material: peripheral blood, taken in a trial of Ad26.COV2.S vaccine versus placebo. The source of this sequence is a person aged 18-65 years who received the Ad26.COV2.S COVID-19 vaccine or a placebo. In nucleotides, the CDR3 is TGTGCCAGCAGAACAGGGGGAGATACGCAGTATTTT. It is translated as CASRTGGDTQYF.